This T cell receptor beta chain was observed in a study of blood T cell repertoires in COVID-19. Study context: COVID-19 samples, acute and convalescent, were from the United States, Italy and Spain. Sources were T cells, B-cell-depleted T cells, or PBMCs; the material itself was cDNA or gDNA.

This CDR3 has 16 residues. Germline values: CDR1 LGHNA, CDR2 YSLEER. Trimming stripped 1 base from V and 0 bases from J, with 9 bases between. In the original workflow: Estimation of nucleated cell counts relied on the amplification of reference gene primers. Data came from immunoSEQ multiplex PCR; TCRdb stores just in-frame clones and leaves some out. That table furnishes V, J and clone size, whereas the DNA furnished D and trimming. The data contain 150,000 to 200,000 clones, about 93% of them seen just once; the ten biggest clones take up roughly 4.8%. The chain couples TRBV4-3 to TRBJ1-4; D remains unclear. This sequence originates from a woman in her 50s with acute or convalescent COVID-19. Sequences were obtained from peripheral blood. The CDR3 spells CASSQGFGATNEKLFF. In DNA form, the CDR3 reads TGCGCCAGCAGCCAAGGTTTCGGTGCAACTAATGAAAAACTGTTTTTT.